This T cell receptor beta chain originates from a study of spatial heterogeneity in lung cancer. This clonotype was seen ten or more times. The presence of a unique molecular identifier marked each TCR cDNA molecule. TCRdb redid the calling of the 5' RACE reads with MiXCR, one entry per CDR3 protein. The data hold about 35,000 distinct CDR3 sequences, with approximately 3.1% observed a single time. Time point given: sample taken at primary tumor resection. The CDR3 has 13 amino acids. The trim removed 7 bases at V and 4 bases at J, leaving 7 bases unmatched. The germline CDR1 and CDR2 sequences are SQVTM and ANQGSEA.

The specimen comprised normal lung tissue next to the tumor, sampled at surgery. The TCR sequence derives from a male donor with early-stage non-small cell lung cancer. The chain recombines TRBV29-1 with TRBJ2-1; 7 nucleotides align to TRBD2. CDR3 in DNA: TGCAGCGCCCTAGCGGCGGGTTACAATGAGCAGTTCTTC. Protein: CSALAAGYNEQFF.